This T cell receptor (beta chain) was documented in a study of control samples from healthy donors and cancer patients. Profiling relied on immunoSEQ multiplex PCR, and the TCRdb table lists in-frame clones only, not all of them. The data show some 120,000 clones, 80% to 95% seen once. CDR1 and CDR2 from the germline V gene are SSHAT and FNYEAQ (reference sequence). CDR3 length: 13 residues. V was trimmed by 6 bases and J by 3 bases, leaving 11 bases between them. The chain joins TRBV7-7 to TRBJ1-1; D is unresolved. The TCR was taken from a man between 18 and 29 years old in good health. Material: blood. The CDR3 loop reads CASSFGTDTEAFF. The DNA for the CDR3 is TGTGCCAGCAGTTTCGGAACCGACACTGAAGCTTTCTTT.